This TCR beta chain was identified during a study of tissue T cells after allogeneic stem cell transplantation. Measured with immunoSEQ multiplex PCR; TCRdb has only the in-frame clones, and not every one. Of about 5,000 clones listed, approximately 49% are singletons. Looked up from germline, CDR1 is KGHPV and CDR2 is FQNQEV (reference sequence). CDR3 length: 15 residues. The ends were cut back, 4 bases at V and 1 base at J, with 11 bases in the middle. Sample time point: mouse harvest day 14 after allogeneic transplant. The graft held 10^6 splenic CD5+ T cells and 10^7 T-cell-depleted bone marrow cells. On this clone: All gene names here are mouse names. The read is 1 residue too short to cover the CDR3 end, so that end is filled in from the germline J gene.

The receptor was derived from a female BALB/c mouse given C57BL/6 T cells with graft-versus-host disease after an allogeneic hematopoietic cell transplant. What was sequenced was lymph node tissue. This chain joins TRBV26 and TRBJ1-3; unclear D gene. The CDR3 loop reads CASSPRQTSGNTLYF. CDR3 bases read: TGTGCCAGCAGTCCCCGACAAACATCTGGAAATACGCTCTAT.